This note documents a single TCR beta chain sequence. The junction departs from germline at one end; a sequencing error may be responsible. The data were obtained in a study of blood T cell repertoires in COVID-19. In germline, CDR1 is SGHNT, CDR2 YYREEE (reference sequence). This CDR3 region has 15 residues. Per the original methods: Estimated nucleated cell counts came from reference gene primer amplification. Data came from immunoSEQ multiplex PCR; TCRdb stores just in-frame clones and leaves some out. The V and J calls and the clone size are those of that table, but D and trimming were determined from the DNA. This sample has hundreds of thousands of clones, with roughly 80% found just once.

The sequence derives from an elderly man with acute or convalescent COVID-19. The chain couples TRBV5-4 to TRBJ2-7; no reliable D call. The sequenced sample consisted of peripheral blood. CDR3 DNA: TGTGCCAGCAGCCCCCCGGGTCATTCCTCCAACGAGCAGTACTTC. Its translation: CASSPPGHSSNEQYF.